These 32 T cell receptor beta chains came from one sample sequenced in a study of T cells after yellow fever vaccination. MiXCR, run by TCRdb on the 5' RACE reads, gives a single entry per CDR3 protein. The table shows approximately 160,000 distinct CDR3 sequences, with around 9% occurring only once. The sequenced sample was CD8+ T cells sorted from PBMCs, obtained 45 days after the yellow fever booster vaccination. Receptors were obtained from a man aged 18 to 29 who received the YFV17D yellow fever vaccine.

This clonotype was picked up a small number of times. The chain carries TRBV4-1 and TRBJ2-5; D could derive from TRBD1 or TRBD2 (6 bases each). This CDR3 spans 15 amino acids. Between the trimmed V and J ends, which lost 1 base and 4 bases, there was a span of 13 bases. Germline V gives CDR1 MGHRA, CDR2 YSYEKL. CDR3 region: CASSQAGGSGETQYF. The CDR3 nucleotides read TGCGCCAGCAGCCAAGCCGGGGGCTCAGGAGAGACCCAGTACTTC.

The table lists this clonotype with a few counts. The rearrangement uses TRBV29-1 and TRBJ1-4, with TRBD1 identical over 9 bases. This CDR3 has 16 residues. From germline, CDR1 is SQVTM and CDR2 ANQGSEA. The J segment lost 3 bases and the V segment lost 1 base, leaving 6 bases of the junction unmatched. The DNA of the CDR3 is TGCAGCGTTGAAGTCCCACAGGGGGCGGCTAATGAAAAACTGTTTTTT. Protein: CSVEVPQGAANEKLFF.

The V call is TRBV7-9, the J call TRBJ2-7; D unresolved. CDR3 length: 12 residues. V was trimmed by 6 bases and J by 3 bases, leaving 9 bases between them. Germline CDR1 reads SEHNR; CDR2 reads FQNEAQ (reference sequence). The CDR3 nucleotides are TGTGCCAGCAGATTAAGGATCTACGAGCAGTACGTC. This encodes CASRLRIYEQYV.

This clonotype was counted a few times. CDR3 sequence reads: CASSQDVARGTYNEQFF. The CDR3 coding sequence is TGCGCCAGCAGCCAAGATGTAGCGAGGGGGACCTACAATGAGCAGTTCTTC. The chain carries TRBV4-3 and TRBJ2-1; a weak D match, TRBD1 (6 bases). V lost 0 bases, J lost 2 bases, and 14 bases lay in between. The CDR3 extends over 17 amino acids. Germline V CDR1 and CDR2: LGHNA, YSLEER.

This clonotype has just a few counts. This chain links TRBV27 with TRBJ1-5, with D possibly being TRBD1 (5 bases). The germline gives CDR1 MNHEY, CDR2 SMNVEV (reference sequence). V was pared by 5 bases and J by 5 bases, with 13 bases between. The CDR3 covers 14 residues. Written as DNA, the CDR3 is TGTGCCAGCAGTCCCGTGGGGGAGGATCAGCCCCAGCATTTT. It is translated as CASSPVGEDQPQHF.

The chain employs TRBV11-1 and TRBJ2-1, with D possibly being TRBD2 (5 bases). Trimming cost V 8 bases and J 0 bases, with 17 bases left between them. Germline V gene data show CDR1 as SGHAT and CDR2 as FQDESV (reference sequence). This CDR3 spans 16 amino acids. CDR3 nucleotides: TGTGCCAGCCAGGACCCGGGGTTGGCCTCCTACAATGAGCAGTTCTTC. Protein sequence: CASQDPGLASYNEQFF. The full variable domain, rest sourced from reference TRBV11-1 and TRBJ2-1, is EAEVAQSPRYKITEKSQAVAFWCDPISGHATLYWYRQILGQGPELLVQFQDESVVDDSQLPKDRFSAERLKGVDSTLKIQPAELGDSAMYLCASQDPGLASYNEQFFGPGTRLTVL.

V and J are TRBV30 and TRBJ2-6; D is unresolved. The germline gives CDR1 GTSNPN, CDR2 SVGIG (reference sequence). V lost 5 bases and J lost 1, with 12 bases in between. The CDR3 contains 15 residues. The CDR3 region has the DNA TGTGCCTGGGGGGAAGGGTGGTCTGGGGCCAACGTCCTGACTTTC. Translated, it gives CAWGEGWSGANVLTF. The full variable domain, rest sourced from reference TRBV30 and TRBJ2-6, is SQTIHQWPATLVQPVGSPLSLECTVEGTSNPNLYWYRQAAGRGLQLLFYSVGIGQISSEVPQNLSASRPQDRQFILSSKKLLLSDSGFYLCAWGEGWSGANVLTFGAGSRLTVL.

The V call is TRBV29-1, the J call TRBJ2-7, with 8 bases matching TRBD1. The V segment lost 2 bases and the J segment 4 bases; nucleotides outside the gene matches: 10. Per the germline V gene, CDR1 is SQVTM and CDR2 is ANQGSEA. The CDR3 length is 15 residues. CDR3 nucleotides: TGCAGCGTTGAAATACCCGGACAGGGCCGATACGAGCAGTACTTC. Its translation is CSVEIPGQGRYEQYF.

Only a few counts were recorded for this clonotype. This sequence joins TRBV6-5 and TRBJ2-4; TRBD1 agrees at 10 bases. Germline CDR1 is MNHEY and CDR2 is SVGAGI. V lost 2 bases and J lost 9; bases outside the gene matches: 1. The CDR3 loop spans 13 amino acids. DNA for the CDR3: TGTGCCAGCAGTTACAGGACAGGGGGCATTCAGTACTTC. Translation: CASSYRTGGIQYF.

In its sample, this clonotype was seen a few times. The rearrangement links TRBV20-1 to TRBJ2-1; D is uncertain. CDR1 DFQATT and CDR2 SNEGSKA come from the germline V gene (reference sequence). The V end lost 3 bases, the J end lost 0 bases, and 9 bases lay between the germline ends. The CDR3 extends over 14 amino acids. The CDR3 DNA sequence: TGCAGTGCTAGTCCGGAATCCTCCTACAATGAGCAGTTCTTC. It specifies CSASPESSYNEQFF.

The genes are TRBV4-2 and TRBJ2-2, with 8 positions matching TRBD1. This CDR3 is 15 amino acids long. J was trimmed by 4 bases and V by 1 base; bases with no gene match: 2. Germline V CDR1 and CDR2: LGHNA, YNFKEQ. As DNA, the CDR3 is TGTGCCAGCAGCCAAGGGACAGGGAGCACCGGGGAGCTGTTTTTT. This codes for CASSQGTGSTGELFF.

This clonotype was counted between two and nine times. V is TRBV6-5 and J is TRBJ2-4, with 7 nucleotides matching TRBD1. The J segment lost 5 bases and the V segment lost 10 bases, leaving 8 bases of the junction unmatched. The CDR3 totals 13 residues. CDR1 MNHEY and CDR2 SVGAGI come from the germline V gene. The CDR3 nucleotides are TGTGCCACCACAGACAGGGCGGAAAACATTCAGTACTTC. Encoded protein: CATTDRAENIQYF.

This clonotype was observed a handful of times. The chain has TRBV29-1 and TRBJ2-3; D is unresolved. Germline lookup yields CDR1 SQVTM and CDR2 ANQGSEA. This CDR3 spans 15 amino acids. The V end lost 6 bases, the J end lost 1 base, and 17 bases lay between the germline ends. The CDR3 region is CSVVALRGGTDTQYF. The CDR3 coding sequence is TGCAGCGTAGTAGCCCTCCGAGGCGGCACAGATACGCAGTATTTT.

This clonotype was seen at least ten times. This chain links TRBV7-9 with TRBJ2-7; no clear D. Germline V gene data show CDR1 as SEHNR and CDR2 as FQNEAQ (reference sequence). The CDR3 loop spans 13 amino acids. The V gene lost 5 bases and the J gene lost 3 bases, with 11 bases spanning the gap. The CDR3 sequence: CASSPPSSYEQYV. Written as DNA, the CDR3 is TGTGCCAGCAGCCCCCCGAGCAGCTACGAGCAGTACGTC.

The gene calls are TRBV27 and TRBJ2-3, with D perhaps TRBD1 or TRBD2 (6 bases each). Germline V gene sequence: CDR1 MNHEY, CDR2 SMNVEV (reference sequence). The CDR3 spans 17 residues. Trimming removed 3 bases at V and 0 bases at J, with 16 bases between. CDR3 bases: TGTGCCAGCAGTTTCCTGAACCGGGGGCCAAGCACAGATACGCAGTATTTT. Its protein is CASSFLNRGPSTDTQYF.

The V gene is TRBV7-8, the J gene TRBJ2-1; perhaps TRBD1 as D (6 bases). Germline V gene sequence: CDR1 SGHVS, CDR2 FQNEAQ. The ends were cut back, 0 bases at V and 7 bases at J, with 13 bases in the middle. This CDR3 has 15 residues. Here the CDR3 reads CASSLARAGDNEQFF. The DNA for the CDR3 is TGTGCCAGCAGCTTAGCGAGAGCAGGGGATAATGAGCAGTTCTTC.

This clonotype was seen more than once but under ten times. The chain combines TRBV9 with TRBJ1-1; 7 positions match TRBD1. This CDR3 spans 13 amino acids. V shed 4 bases and J 13 bases; nucleotides not matched to a gene: 13. Germline-derived CDR1 and CDR2 are SGDLS and YYNGEE. In DNA, the CDR3 is TGTGCCAGCAGCCCCCCCAGAGGACAGGTCCTTTTCTTT. Its protein product is CASSPPRGQVLFF.

This clonotype was recorded many times. V usage is TRBV12-3 or TRBV12-4 and J usage is TRBJ2-7, with TRBD1 identical over 8 bases. This CDR3 contains 12 residues. V lost 7 bases, J lost 3 bases, and 2 bases stayed unmatched. The CDR3 DNA sequence: TGTGCCAGCACCACAGGGGGCTACGAGCAGTACTTC. Protein sequence: CASTTGGYEQYF.

The gene calls are TRBV3-1 and TRBJ2-5; unclear D gene. CDR1 and CDR2 from the germline V gene are LGHDT and YNNKEL (reference sequence). V lost 1 base to trimming and J lost 2 bases, with 8 bases between them. The CDR3 runs to 14 residues. CDR3 DNA: TGTGCCAGCAGCCAAGTTTCGCGACAAGAGACCCAGTACTTC. Its translation is CASSQVSRQETQYF.

This clonotype was picked up many times. This chain uses TRBV4-1 with TRBJ1-6, with D uncertain. The CDR3 spans 15 residues. Germline-derived CDR1 and CDR2 are MGHRA and YSYEKL. V was trimmed by 4 bases and J by 7 bases, leaving 14 bases between them. The CDR3 DNA sequence: TGCGCCAGCAGCCGGGGTCCGGGTATGAATTCACCCCTCCACTTT. Protein: CASSRGPGMNSPLHF.

This clonotype has just a few counts. The chain carries TRBV19 and TRBJ2-7, with a weak D call TRBD2 (5 bases). V was cut by 8 bases and J by 2 bases, with 19 bases left in between. From germline, CDR1 is LNHDA and CDR2 SQIVND (reference sequence). The CDR3 is made up of 15 amino acids. CDR3 protein: CASSPGSLVPYEQYF. The CDR3 bases are TGTGCCAGTTCCCCGGGATCGCTGGTACCCTACGAGCAGTACTTC.

This clonotype was counted only a few times. The chain couples TRBV4-1 to TRBJ1-5; TRBD1 aligns across 7 bases. The ends lost 4 bases at V and 5 bases at J; junction bases unmatched: 11. Germline assignment: CDR1 MGHRA and CDR2 YSYEKL. This CDR3 has 16 amino acids. CDR3 protein: CASSPTGTAEYQPQHF. In DNA form, the CDR3 reads TGCGCCAGCAGCCCGACCGGGACAGCAGAGTATCAGCCCCAGCATTTT.

CDR3: CASSQDGGSRSGSPLHF. CDR3 in DNA: TGCGCCAGCAGCCAAGACGGGGGCAGCCGTTCGGGGTCACCCCTCCACTTT. The chain uses TRBV4-1 and TRBJ1-6, with a tentative D call TRBD1 (6 bases). Trimming took 0 bases from V and 10 from J, leaving 19 bases between them. CDR3 length equals 17 residues. CDR1 is MGHRA and CDR2 is YSYEKL in the germline V gene.

This clonotype was picked up a small number of times. The V and J genes are TRBV7-8 and TRBJ1-2, with D maybe TRBD1 (5 bases). Trimming left V 0 bases short and J 0 bases short, with 8 bases between. CDR3 size: 15 residues. The germline V gene encodes CDR1 SGHVS and CDR2 FQNEAQ. The CDR3 DNA reads as TGTGCCAGCAGCTTAGCTCGGACACCTAACTATGGCTACACCTTC. It is translated as CASSLARTPNYGYTF.

In its sample, this clonotype was seen a few times. The chain combines TRBV20-1 with TRBJ1-1; perhaps TRBD1 as D (5 bases). The V end lost 4 bases, the J end lost 0 bases, and 21 bases lay between the germline ends. This CDR3 is built from 17 residues. Germline V gene sequence: CDR1 DFQATT, CDR2 SNEGSKA (reference sequence). The DNA for the CDR3 is TGCAGTGCTATCCCCTGGTCAGGGCTGGGGTTGAACACTGAAGCTTTCTTT. Its protein is CSAIPWSGLGLNTEAFF.

This sequence joins TRBV11-2 and TRBJ2-1, with D possibly being TRBD1 or TRBD2 (5 bases each). Between the trimmed V and J ends, which lost 1 base and 1 base, there was a span of 14 bases. The CDR3 runs to 17 residues. CDR1 and CDR2 from the germline V gene are SGHAT and FQNNGV. The CDR3 reads CASSLVSGASSYNEQFF. The CDR3, as DNA: TGTGCCAGCAGCTTAGTTTCCGGGGCGTCATCCTACAATGAGCAGTTCTTC. Supplemented by reference TRBV11-2 and TRBJ2-1, the full variable domain reads EAGVAQSPRYKIIEKRQSVAFWCNPISGHATLYWYQQILGQGPKLLIQFQNNGVVDDSQLPKDRFSAERLKGVDSTLKIQPAKLEDSAVYLCASSLVSGASSYNEQFFGPGTRLTVL.

V is TRBV12-3 or TRBV12-4 and J is TRBJ1-2; TRBD1 agrees at 10 bases. The CDR3 length is 15 residues. J gave up 1 base and V 6 bases, and 5 bases lay outside the gene matches. The chain's CDR3 is CASSPTGGSNYGYTF. The CDR3, as DNA: TGTGCCAGCAGCCCGACAGGGGGCAGTAACTATGGCTACACCTTC.

This clonotype was counted a few times. The chain has TRBV27 and TRBJ2-1; 10 bases line up with TRBD2. V shed 1 base, J shed 7 bases, and the junction held 1 base outside the gene matches. The CDR3 runs 14 residues. The germline gives CDR1 MNHEY, CDR2 SMNVEV (reference sequence). This chain's CDR3 is CASSLLLAGNEQFF. Here the CDR3 DNA reads TGTGCCAGCAGTTTATTACTAGCGGGGAATGAGCAGTTCTTC.

This clonotype appeared a few times. The gene calls are TRBV11-2 and TRBJ2-1; D is ambiguous. The CDR3 contains 15 residues. The germline V gene has CDR1 SGHAT and CDR2 FQNNGV. Between the trimmed V and J ends, which lost 5 bases and 1 base, there was a span of 12 bases. In DNA, the CDR3 is TGTGCCAGCAGCCTAGGCGGCGGATCCTACAATGAGCAGTTCTTC. Amino acid sequence: CASSLGGGSYNEQFF.

This clonotype was seen ten or more times. The chain couples TRBV7-2 to TRBJ2-2, with D unclear. The ends were cut back, 0 bases at V and 4 bases at J, with 12 bases in the middle. This CDR3 has 16 amino acids. Germline V lookup: CDR1 SGHTA, CDR2 FQGNSA. As DNA, the CDR3 is TGTGCCAGCAGCTTAGCGTTCACGCCGGGCACCGGGGAGCTGTTTTTT. It specifies CASSLAFTPGTGELFF.

This clonotype was observed many times. The J gene is TRBJ2-5, the V gene TRBV5-1; D ambiguous. The length of the CDR3 is 15 residues. The germline gives CDR1 SGHRS, CDR2 YFSETQ. V lost 1 base to trimming and J lost 5 bases, with 15 bases between them. This CDR3 reads CASSLKPLTRETQYF. As DNA, the CDR3 is TGCGCCAGCAGCTTGAAACCCCTCACAAGGGAGACCCAGTACTTC.

The chain is built from TRBV6-5 and TRBJ2-7; D gene ambiguous. Germline V CDR1 and CDR2: MNHEY, SVGAGI. The CDR3 totals 11 residues. Trimming removed 2 bases from V and 7 bases from J, with 6 bases in between. CDR3 in DNA: TGTGCCAGCAGTTACGTTAGTGAGCAGTACGTC. Translated: CASSYVSEQYV.